The 8 T cell receptor beta chains below all came from one sample that was sequenced in a study of tumor-infiltrating lymphocytes in primary liver carcinoma. Production of TCR beta cDNA used 500 ng total RNA together with a constant-region primer. Construction of TCR beta libraries relied on three successive nested multiplex PCR rounds employing slightly modified ARM-PCR. A C-beta reverse primer and TRBV1-TRBV30 forward primers served in each of the first two PCR rounds, at around 10 cycles apiece. TCRdb passed the multiplex PCR reads through MiXCR, listing each CDR3 protein once. The data contain fewer than 350,000 distinct CDR3 sequences, more than 55% of them singletons. Blood RNA originated from unsorted whole blood, with germline DNA additionally extracted. Sequenced material: peripheral blood. These receptors were collected from a man aged 40-49 years with primary liver carcinoma and hepatitis B virus infection.

Remarks on this clonotype: A much larger clone differs from this one at a single base, so this may be a read error. The genes are TRBV6-6 and TRBJ2-2; TRBD2 is a possible D gene (5 bases). The CDR3 has 13 amino acids. Germline-derived CDR1 and CDR2 are MNHNY and SVGAGI (reference sequence). The CDR3 DNA follows: TGTGCCAGCCGGTTGACGAACACCGGGGTGCTGTTTTTT. Protein: CASRLTNTGVLFF.

A note on this clonotype: It is likely a read error, because the conserved phenylalanine at the end of the CDR3 is missing. The J gene is TRBJ2-1, the V gene TRBV5-5; a possible D gene is TRBD2 (6 bases). Per the germline V gene, CDR1 is SGHKS and CDR2 is YYEKEE (reference sequence). The CDR3 is made up of 20 amino acids. The CDR3 here is CASSPLYVPGLTSSYNEQFV. The CDR3 DNA sequence: TGTGCCAGCAGCCCACTCTATGTTCCGGGACTCACTAGCTCCTATAATGAGCAGTTCGTC.

The rearrangement links TRBV4-3 to TRBJ1-5; no firm D call. The CDR3 sequence is 13 residues long. Deletions cut 0 bases from V and 5 bases from J, with 5 bases between. Germline CDR1 and CDR2: LGHNA and YSLEER. DNA for the CDR3: TGCGCCAGCAGCCAAGAAGTACATCAGCCCCAGCATTTT. Protein product: CASSQEVHQPQHF.

Details on this clonotype: This CDR3 fails to terminate in the conserved phenylalanine or tryptophan, so it likely reflects a read error. This chain's CDR3 is CASSLGRGNTGDLFI. The DNA for the CDR3 is TGTGCCAGCAGTTTGGGTCGAGGGAACACCGGGGACCTGTTTATT. The chain recombines TRBV12-3 or TRBV12-4 with TRBJ2-2; D may match TRBD1 or TRBD2 (5 bases each). This CDR3 spans 15 amino acids.

This clonotype was picked up a small number of times. The genes are TRBV29-1 and TRBJ1-1; no firm D call. The V end was cut by 7 bases, the J end by 2 bases, with 11 bases between. The germline V gene has CDR1 SQVTM and CDR2 ANQGSEA. This CDR3 is built from 12 residues. The CDR3 region is CSEIRLNTEAFF. In DNA, the CDR3 is TGCAGCGAAATACGACTTAACACTGAAGCTTTCTTT.

Note on this clonotype: This could be a read error, since a much larger clone is one nucleotide away. The chain carries TRBV6-1 and TRBJ2-3; weak D call: TRBD1 (5 bases). Germline-derived CDR1 and CDR2 are MNHNS and SASEGT. This CDR3 comprises 13 residues. CDR3 loop: CASSEQGTDTRYF. The CDR3 DNA sequence: TGTGCCAGCAGTGAACAGGGCACAGATACGCGGTATTTT.

On this clonotype itself: This sequence may be a read error, since a much larger clone differs from it by one base. The CDR3 does not close with the conserved phenylalanine or tryptophan, likely indicating a read error. The rearrangement links TRBV6-6 to TRBJ2-1; maybe TRBD1 (5 bases). Germline lookup yields CDR1 MNHNY and CDR2 SVGAGI (reference sequence). This CDR3 comprises 13 residues. V was cut by 6 bases and J by 4 bases, with 10 bases left in between. The CDR3 DNA follows: TGTGCCAGCAGCCCACAGGCTTACAATGAGCAGTTCTTA. Encoded protein: CASSPQAYNEQFL.

In DNA form, the CDR3 reads TGTGCCAGCAGGGGACACGACTATGACTATGGCTACACCTTC. Translating gives CASRGHDYDYGYTF. The V and J genes are TRBV6-6 and TRBJ1-2; D possibly corresponds to TRBD1 (6 bases). Trimming removed 6 bases at V and 3 bases at J, with 14 bases between. The CDR3 has 14 residues. Germline assignment: CDR1 MNHNY and CDR2 SVGAGI (reference sequence).